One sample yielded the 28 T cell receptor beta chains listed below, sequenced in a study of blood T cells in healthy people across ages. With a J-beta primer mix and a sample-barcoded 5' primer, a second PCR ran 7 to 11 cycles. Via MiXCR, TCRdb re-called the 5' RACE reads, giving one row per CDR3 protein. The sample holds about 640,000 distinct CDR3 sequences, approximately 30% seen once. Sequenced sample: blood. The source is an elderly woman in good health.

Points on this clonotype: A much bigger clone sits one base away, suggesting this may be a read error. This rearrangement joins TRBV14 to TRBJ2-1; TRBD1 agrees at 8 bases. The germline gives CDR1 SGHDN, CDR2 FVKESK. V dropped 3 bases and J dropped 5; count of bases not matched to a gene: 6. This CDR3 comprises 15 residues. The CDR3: CASSQRQGWNNEQFF. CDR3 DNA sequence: TGTGCCAGCAGCCAGAGACAGGGGTGGAACAATGAGCAGTTCTTC.

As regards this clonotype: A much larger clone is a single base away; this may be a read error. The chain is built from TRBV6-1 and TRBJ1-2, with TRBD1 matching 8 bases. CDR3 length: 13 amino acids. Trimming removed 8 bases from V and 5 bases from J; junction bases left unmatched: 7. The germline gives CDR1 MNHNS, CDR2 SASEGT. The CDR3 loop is CASGADRDYGYTF. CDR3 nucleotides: TGTGCCAGCGGGGCGGACAGGGATTATGGCTACACCTTC.

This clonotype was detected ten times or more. Here the CDR3 DNA reads TGTGCCAGCAGCCCTAGCCCCGGCCAGTCCAGGGGTTCCGAGCAGTACTTC. Translation: CASSPSPGQSRGSEQYF. This chain connects TRBV5-5 to TRBJ2-7; D may be TRBD1 (6 bases). CDR3 length: 17 residues. Germline V lookup: CDR1 SGHKS, CDR2 YYEKEE (reference sequence). The V gene lost 4 bases and the J gene lost 6 bases, with 26 bases spanning the gap.

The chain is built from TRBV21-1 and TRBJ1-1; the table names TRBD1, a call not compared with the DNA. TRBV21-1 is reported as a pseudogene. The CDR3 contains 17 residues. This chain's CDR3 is CARPPSPGQGARTEAFF. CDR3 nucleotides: TGTGCCAGGCCGCCCTCTCCGGGACAGGGGGCGAGAACTGAAGCTTTCTTT.

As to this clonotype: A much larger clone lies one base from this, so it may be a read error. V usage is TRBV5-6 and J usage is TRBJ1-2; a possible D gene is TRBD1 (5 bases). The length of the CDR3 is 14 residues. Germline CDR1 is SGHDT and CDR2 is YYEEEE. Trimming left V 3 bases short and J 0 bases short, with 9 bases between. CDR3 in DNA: TGTGCCAGCAGCTGGGGCAGCACTAACTATGGCTACACCTTC. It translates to CASSWGSTNYGYTF.

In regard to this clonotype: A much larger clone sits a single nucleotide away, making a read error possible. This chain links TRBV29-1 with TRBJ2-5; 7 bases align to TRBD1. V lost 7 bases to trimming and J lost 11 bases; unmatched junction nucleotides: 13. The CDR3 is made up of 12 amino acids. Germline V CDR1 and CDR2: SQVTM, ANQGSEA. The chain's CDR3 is CSGDSTANEQYF. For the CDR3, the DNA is TGCAGCGGGGACAGCACGGCCAATGAGCAGTACTTC. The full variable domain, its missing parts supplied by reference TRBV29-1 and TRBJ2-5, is SAVISQKPSRDICQRGTSLTIQCQVDSQVTMMFWYRQQPGQSLTLIATANQGSEATYESGFVIDKFPISRPNLTFSTLTVSNMSPEDSSIYLCSGDSTANEQYFGPGTRLLVL.

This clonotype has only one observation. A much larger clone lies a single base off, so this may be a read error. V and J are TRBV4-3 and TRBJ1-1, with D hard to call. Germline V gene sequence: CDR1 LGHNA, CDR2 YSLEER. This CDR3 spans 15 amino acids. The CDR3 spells CASSQGGFLNTGAFF. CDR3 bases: TGCGCCAGCAGCCAAGGGGGTTTCCTGAACACTGGAGCTTTCTTT.

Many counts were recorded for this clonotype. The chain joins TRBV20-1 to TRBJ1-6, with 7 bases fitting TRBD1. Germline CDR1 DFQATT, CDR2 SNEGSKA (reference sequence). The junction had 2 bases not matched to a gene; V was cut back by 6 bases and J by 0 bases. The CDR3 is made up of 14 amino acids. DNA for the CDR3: TGCAGTGCCCGACAGGGCTCCTATAATTCACCCCTCCACTTT. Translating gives CSARQGSYNSPLHF.

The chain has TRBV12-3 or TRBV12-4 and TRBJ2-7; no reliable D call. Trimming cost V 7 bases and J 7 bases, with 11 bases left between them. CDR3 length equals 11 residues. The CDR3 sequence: CASTSGNEQYF. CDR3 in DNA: TGTGCCAGCACTTCCGGAAATGAGCAGTACTTC.

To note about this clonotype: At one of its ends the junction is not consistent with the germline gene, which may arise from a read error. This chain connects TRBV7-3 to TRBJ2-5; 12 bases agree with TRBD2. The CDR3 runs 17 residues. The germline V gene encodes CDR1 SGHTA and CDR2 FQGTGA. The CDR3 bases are TGTGCCAGCGGCTTAACGGCTAGCGGGGGGGCCAGTAATGAGCAGTACTTC. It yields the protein CASGLTASGGASNEQYF.

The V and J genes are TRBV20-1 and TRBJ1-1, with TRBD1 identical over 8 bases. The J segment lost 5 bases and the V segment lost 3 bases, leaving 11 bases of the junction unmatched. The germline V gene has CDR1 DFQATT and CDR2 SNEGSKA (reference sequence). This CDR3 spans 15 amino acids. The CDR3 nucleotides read TGCAGTGCTAGTCCAGGCAGGGGGCTGCGGACTGAAGCTTTCTTT. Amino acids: CSASPGRGLRTEAFF.

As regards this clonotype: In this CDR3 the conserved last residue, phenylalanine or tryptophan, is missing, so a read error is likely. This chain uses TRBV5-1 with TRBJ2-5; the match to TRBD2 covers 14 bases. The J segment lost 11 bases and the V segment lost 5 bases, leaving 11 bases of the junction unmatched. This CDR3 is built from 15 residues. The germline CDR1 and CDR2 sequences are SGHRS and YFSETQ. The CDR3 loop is CASRPGLAGAGEQYI. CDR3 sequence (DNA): TGCGCCAGCAGGCCGGGACTAGCGGGGGCGGGTGAGCAGTACATC.

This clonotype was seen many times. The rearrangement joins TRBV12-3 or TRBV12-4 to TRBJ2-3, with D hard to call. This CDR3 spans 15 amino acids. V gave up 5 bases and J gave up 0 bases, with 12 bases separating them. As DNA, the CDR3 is TGTGCCAGCAGTGCTTACCTCTCTAGCACAGATACGCAGTATTTT. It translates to CASSAYLSSTDTQYF.

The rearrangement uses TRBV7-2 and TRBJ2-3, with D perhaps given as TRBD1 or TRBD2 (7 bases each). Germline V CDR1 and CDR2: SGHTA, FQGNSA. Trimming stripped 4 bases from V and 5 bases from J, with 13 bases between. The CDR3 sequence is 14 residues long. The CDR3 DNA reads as TGTGCCAGCAGCTCCGCAGGGGGGGTAGATACGCAGTATTTT. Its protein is CASSSAGGVDTQYF. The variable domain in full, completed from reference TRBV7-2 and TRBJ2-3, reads GAGVSQSPSNKVTEKGKDVELRCDPISGHTALYWYRQSLGQGLEFLIYFQGNSAPDKSGLPSDRFSAERTGGSVSTLTIQRTQQEDSAVYLCASSSAGGVDTQYFGPGTRLTVL.

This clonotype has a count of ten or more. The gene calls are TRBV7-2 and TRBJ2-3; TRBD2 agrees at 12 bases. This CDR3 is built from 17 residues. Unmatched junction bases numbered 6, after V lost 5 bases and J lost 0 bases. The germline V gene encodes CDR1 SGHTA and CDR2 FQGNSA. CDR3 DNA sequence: TGTGCCAGCAGCCCCAGACTAGCGGGGGTGAGCACAGATACGCAGTATTTT. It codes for CASSPRLAGVSTDTQYF.

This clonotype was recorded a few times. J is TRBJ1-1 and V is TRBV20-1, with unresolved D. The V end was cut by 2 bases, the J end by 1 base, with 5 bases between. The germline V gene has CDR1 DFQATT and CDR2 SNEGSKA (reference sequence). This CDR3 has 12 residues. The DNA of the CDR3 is TGCAGTGCTAGACAACAGAACACTGAAGCTTTCTTT. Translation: CSARQQNTEAFF.

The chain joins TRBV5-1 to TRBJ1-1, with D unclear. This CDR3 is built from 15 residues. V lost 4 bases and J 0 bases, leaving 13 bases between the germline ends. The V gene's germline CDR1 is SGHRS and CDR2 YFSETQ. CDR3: CASSPDGRVNTEAFF. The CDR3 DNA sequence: TGCGCCAGCAGCCCGGACGGACGAGTGAACACTGAAGCTTTCTTT.

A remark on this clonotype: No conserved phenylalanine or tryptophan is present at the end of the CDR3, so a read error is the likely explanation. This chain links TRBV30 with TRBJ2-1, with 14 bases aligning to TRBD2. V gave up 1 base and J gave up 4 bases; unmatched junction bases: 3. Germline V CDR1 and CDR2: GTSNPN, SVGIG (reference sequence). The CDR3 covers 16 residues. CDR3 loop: CAWSGGLAGAYNEQFV. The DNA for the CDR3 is TGTGCCTGGAGTGGGGGACTAGCGGGGGCGTACAATGAGCAGTTCGTC.

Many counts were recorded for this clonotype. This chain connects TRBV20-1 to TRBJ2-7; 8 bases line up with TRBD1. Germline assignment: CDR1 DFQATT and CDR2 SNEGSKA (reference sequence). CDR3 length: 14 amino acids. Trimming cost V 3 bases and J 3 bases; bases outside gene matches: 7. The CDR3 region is CSARPGQVLYEQYF. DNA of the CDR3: TGCAGTGCTAGGCCGGGACAGGTCCTCTACGAGCAGTACTTC.

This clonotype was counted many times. CDR3 nucleotide sequence: TGCGCCAGCAGCTTGCGACGGGCAGGGAGCACAGATACGCAGTATTTT. This codes for CASSLRRAGSTDTQYF. V is TRBV5-1 and J is TRBJ2-3; D is possibly TRBD1 (5 bases). This CDR3 has 16 residues. Trimming pared 1 base from V and 0 bases from J, leaving 12 bases between. Looked up from germline, CDR1 is SGHRS and CDR2 is YFSETQ.

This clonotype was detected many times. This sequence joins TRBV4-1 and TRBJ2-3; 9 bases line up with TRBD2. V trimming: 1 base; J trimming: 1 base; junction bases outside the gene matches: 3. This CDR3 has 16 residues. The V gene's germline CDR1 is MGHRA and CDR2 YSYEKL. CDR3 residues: CASSQGGGARTDTQYF. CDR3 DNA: TGCGCCAGCAGCCAAGGCGGGGGGGCCCGCACAGATACGCAGTATTTT.

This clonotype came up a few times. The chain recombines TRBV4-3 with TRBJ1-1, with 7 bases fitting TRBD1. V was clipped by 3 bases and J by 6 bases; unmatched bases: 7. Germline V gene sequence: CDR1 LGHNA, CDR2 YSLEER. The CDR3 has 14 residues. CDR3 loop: CASSQNDRAAEAFF. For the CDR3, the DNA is TGCGCCAGCAGCCAGAATGACAGGGCCGCTGAAGCTTTCTTT.

CDR3 bases: TGTGCCAGCAGCTTCGTTCACCCAGGGGGTGAAAAACTGTTTTTT. Its protein product is CASSFVHPGGEKLFF. The V and J genes are TRBV7-9 and TRBJ1-4; 7 bases are a match to TRBD1. V lost 3 bases to trimming and J lost 7 bases; unmatched junction nucleotides: 8. This CDR3 spans 15 amino acids. The germline V gene encodes CDR1 SEHNR and CDR2 FQNEAQ (reference sequence).

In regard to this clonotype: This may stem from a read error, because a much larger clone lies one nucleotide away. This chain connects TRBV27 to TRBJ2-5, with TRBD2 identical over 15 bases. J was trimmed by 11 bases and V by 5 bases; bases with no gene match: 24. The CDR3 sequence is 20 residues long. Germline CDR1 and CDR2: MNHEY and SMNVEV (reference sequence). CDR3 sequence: CASSRTSGGATRTPYNEQYF. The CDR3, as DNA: TGTGCCAGCAGTCGGACTAGCGGGGGGGCAACCAGAACACCTTACAATGAGCAGTACTTC.

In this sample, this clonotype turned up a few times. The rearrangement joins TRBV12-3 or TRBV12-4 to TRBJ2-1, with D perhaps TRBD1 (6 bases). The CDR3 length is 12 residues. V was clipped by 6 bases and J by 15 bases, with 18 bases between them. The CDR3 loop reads CASSPPGQLRFF. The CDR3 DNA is TGTGCCAGCAGCCCCCCTGGACAGTTGCGGTTCTTC.

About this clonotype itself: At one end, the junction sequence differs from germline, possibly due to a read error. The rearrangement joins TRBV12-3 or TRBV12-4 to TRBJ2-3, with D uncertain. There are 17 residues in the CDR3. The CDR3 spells CASSFWNGGLRADTQYF. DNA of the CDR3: TGTGCCAGCAGTTTCTGGAATGGCGGTTTAAGAGCAGATACGCAATATTTT.

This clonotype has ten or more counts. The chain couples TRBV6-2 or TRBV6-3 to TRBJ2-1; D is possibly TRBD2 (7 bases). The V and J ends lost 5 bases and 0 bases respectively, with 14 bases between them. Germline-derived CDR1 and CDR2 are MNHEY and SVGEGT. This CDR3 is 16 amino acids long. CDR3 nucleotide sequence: TGTGCCAGCAGTAAGGGGGGGAGGGGCTCCTACAATGAGCAGTTCTTC. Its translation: CASSKGGRGSYNEQFF.

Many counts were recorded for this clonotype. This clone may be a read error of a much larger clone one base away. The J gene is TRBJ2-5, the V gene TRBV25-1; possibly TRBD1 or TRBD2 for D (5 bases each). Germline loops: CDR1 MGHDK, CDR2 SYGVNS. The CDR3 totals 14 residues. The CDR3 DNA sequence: TGTGCCAGCAGGGAATCGGGAAGGGGAGAGACCCAGTACTTC. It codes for CASRESGRGETQYF.